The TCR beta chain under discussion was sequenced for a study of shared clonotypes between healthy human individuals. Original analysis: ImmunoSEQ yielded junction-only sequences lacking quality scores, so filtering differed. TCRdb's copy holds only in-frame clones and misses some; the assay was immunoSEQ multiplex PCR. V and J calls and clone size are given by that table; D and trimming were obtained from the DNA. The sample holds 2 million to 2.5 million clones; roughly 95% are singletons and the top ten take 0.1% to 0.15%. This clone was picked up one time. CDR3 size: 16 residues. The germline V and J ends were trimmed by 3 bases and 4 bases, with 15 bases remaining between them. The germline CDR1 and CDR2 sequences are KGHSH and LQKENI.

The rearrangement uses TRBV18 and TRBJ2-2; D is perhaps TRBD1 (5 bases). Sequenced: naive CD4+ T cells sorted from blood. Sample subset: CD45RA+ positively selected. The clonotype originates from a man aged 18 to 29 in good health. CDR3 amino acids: CASSPLVSGSTGELFF. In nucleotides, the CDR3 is TGTGCCAGCTCACCTCTCGTCTCAGGGTCCACCGGGGAGCTGTTTTTT.